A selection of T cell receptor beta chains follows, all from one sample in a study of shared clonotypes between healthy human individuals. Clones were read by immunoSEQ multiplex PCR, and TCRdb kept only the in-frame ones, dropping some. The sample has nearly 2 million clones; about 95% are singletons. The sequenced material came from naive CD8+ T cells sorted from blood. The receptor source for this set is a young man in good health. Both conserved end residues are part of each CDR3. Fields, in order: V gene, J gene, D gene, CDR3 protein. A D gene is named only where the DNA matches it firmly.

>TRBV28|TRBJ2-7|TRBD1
CASSFGQGVNEQYF
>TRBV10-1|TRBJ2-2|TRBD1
CASSGGDRAHTGELFF
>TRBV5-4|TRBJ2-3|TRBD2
CASSFMGGRPTDTQYF
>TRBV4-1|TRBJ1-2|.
CASSQVGGTTNYGYTF
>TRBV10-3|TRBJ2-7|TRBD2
CAISESSGRIYVEQYF
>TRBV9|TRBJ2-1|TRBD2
CASSVGFTSGNEQFF
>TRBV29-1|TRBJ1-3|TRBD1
CSVGDRGSGNTIYF
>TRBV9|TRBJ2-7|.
CASSPSGSPWFEQYF
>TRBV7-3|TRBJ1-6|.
CASSLNPDSPLHF
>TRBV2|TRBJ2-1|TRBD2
CASSGTSVPYNEQFF
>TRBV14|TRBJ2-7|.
CASSPGGGDTQYF
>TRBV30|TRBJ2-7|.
CAWSIGFDEQYF
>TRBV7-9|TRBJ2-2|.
CASSLVGTLNTGELFF
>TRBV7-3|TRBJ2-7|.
CASSLLAGEYYEQYF
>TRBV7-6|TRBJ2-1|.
CASSSGRDLEQFF
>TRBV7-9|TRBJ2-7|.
CASSLGGTQYEQYF